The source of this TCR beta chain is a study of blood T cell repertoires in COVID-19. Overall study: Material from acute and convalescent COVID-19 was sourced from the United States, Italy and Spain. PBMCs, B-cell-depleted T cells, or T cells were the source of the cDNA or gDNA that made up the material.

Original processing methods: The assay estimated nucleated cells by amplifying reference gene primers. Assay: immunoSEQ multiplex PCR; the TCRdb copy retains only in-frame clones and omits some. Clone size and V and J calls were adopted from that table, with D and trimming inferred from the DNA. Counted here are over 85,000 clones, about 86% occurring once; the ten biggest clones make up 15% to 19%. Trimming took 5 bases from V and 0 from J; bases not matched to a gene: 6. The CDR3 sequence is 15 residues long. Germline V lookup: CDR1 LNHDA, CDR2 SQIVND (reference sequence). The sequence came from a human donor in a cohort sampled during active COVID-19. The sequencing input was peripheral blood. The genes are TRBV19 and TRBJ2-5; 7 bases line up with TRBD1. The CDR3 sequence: CASSLTTGYQETQYF. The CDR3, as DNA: TGTGCCAGTAGTCTAACGACAGGGTACCAAGAGACCCAGTACTTC. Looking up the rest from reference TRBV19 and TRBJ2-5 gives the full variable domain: DGGITQSPKYLFRKEGQNVTLSCEQNLNHDAMYWYRQDPGQGLRLIYYSQIVNDFQKGDIAEGYSVSREKKESFPLTVTSAQKNPTAFYLCASSLTTGYQETQYFGPGTRLLVL.